These 15 T cell receptor beta chains share one sample of origin, sequenced in a study of T-cell reconstitution after alpha-beta-depleted transplantation in children. The authors prepared the TCRbeta library with unique molecular identifiers. A single record per CDR3 protein comes from TCRdb applying MiXCR to the PCR reads. The sample gives hundreds of thousands of distinct CDR3 sequences, 13% of which show up once; 0.79% is in the top ten. The sample consisted of PBMCs, taken before TCRalphabeta/CD19-depleted stem cell transplant. The receptors were gathered from a girl aged 2-10 years with congenital amegakaryocytic thrombocytopenia, due to receive a stem cell transplant.

This clonotype was recorded at least ten times. V usage is TRBV7-2 and J usage is TRBJ2-5, with D perhaps TRBD1 (6 bases). Deletions cut 1 base from V and 7 bases from J, with 10 bases between. The CDR3 spans 13 residues. Germline V gene sequence: CDR1 SGHTA, CDR2 FQGNSA. The chain's CDR3 is CASSLDRVGTQYF. CDR3 nucleotide sequence: TGTGCCAGCAGCTTAGACAGGGTCGGGACCCAGTACTTC.

A few counts support this clonotype. The chain uses TRBV7-9 and TRBJ2-1; 10 bases map to TRBD2. There are 16 residues in the CDR3. Germline-derived CDR1 and CDR2 are SEHNR and FQNEAQ (reference sequence). V lost 8 bases and J lost 6; bases outside the gene matches: 13. In nucleotides, the CDR3 is TGTGCCAGCCACTTGGGGCCTAGCGGGAGATTCAATGAGCAGTTCTTC. It encodes CASHLGPSGRFNEQFF.

The V gene is TRBV14, the J gene TRBJ2-2, with no clear D. The CDR3 has 16 amino acids. Germline CDR1 SGHDN, CDR2 FVKESK. Trimming stripped 4 bases from V and 5 bases from J, with 17 bases between. The DNA of the CDR3 is TGTGCCAGCAGCCCCCGGAGAGGCCCTCTTACCGGGGAGCTGTTTTTT. It encodes CASSPRRGPLTGELFF.

This clonotype was observed many times. The V and J genes are TRBV11-2 and TRBJ2-3, with 12 positions matching TRBD2. V lost 3 bases and J lost 0; bases outside the gene matches: 10. Germline loops: CDR1 SGHAT, CDR2 FQNNGV. This CDR3 spans 19 amino acids. CDR3 sequence: CASSFTTSSGRGSTDTQYF. CDR3 coding DNA: TGTGCCAGCAGCTTCACTACCTCTAGCGGGAGGGGTAGCACAGATACGCAGTATTTT.

This clonotype has more than one count but fewer than ten. This chain links TRBV7-6 with TRBJ2-1; D might be TRBD1 or TRBD2, each matching 5 bases. CDR3 size: 20 residues. V lost 5 bases to trimming and J lost 4 bases, with 30 bases between them. CDR1 is SGHVS, CDR2 FNYEAQ, per germline. This chain's CDR3 is CASSHGTEDLGAATYNEQFF. DNA for the CDR3: TGTGCCAGCAGCCATGGGACGGAGGATCTAGGGGCCGCCACTTACAATGAGCAGTTCTTC.

Concerning this clonotype: A clone one base away is much larger, so this may be a read error. The J gene is TRBJ2-3, the V gene TRBV6-2 or TRBV6-3; TRBD2 might be the D (7 bases). Germline V gene data show CDR1 as MNHEY and CDR2 as SVGEGT. The ends were cut back, 3 bases at V and 14 bases at J, with 24 bases in the middle. This CDR3 is 15 amino acids long. CDR3 loop: CASSYTKLGRGALYF. In nucleotides, the CDR3 is TGTGCCAGCAGTTATACGAAACTGGGACGGGGGGCGCTGTATTTT.

The rearrangement uses TRBV29-1 and TRBJ2-1, with D possibly being TRBD1 (5 bases). Per germline, CDR1 SQVTM and CDR2 ANQGSEA. This CDR3 has 13 residues. V lost 4 bases and J 4 bases, leaving 11 bases between the germline ends. CDR3 amino acids: CSVGQGAYNEQFF. CDR3 coding DNA: TGCAGCGTTGGGCAGGGCGCTTACAATGAGCAGTTCTTC.

This clonotype was detected many times. This chain joins TRBV5-1 and TRBJ2-7; 8 nucleotides line up with TRBD1. The CDR3 extends over 15 amino acids. The germline gives CDR1 SGHRS, CDR2 YFSETQ. The ends lost 4 bases at V and 4 bases at J; junction bases unmatched: 10. CDR3 amino acids: CASSDIGTGVYEQYF. Here the CDR3 DNA reads TGCGCCAGCAGCGACATCGGGACAGGCGTTTACGAGCAGTACTTC.

This clonotype was counted ten times or more. The CDR3 nucleotides read TGTGCCAGCAGATACCGGGAAGGACCTACTATTGAGCAGTTCTTC. Its translation: CASRYREGPTIEQFF. The chain links TRBV4-2 to TRBJ2-1; D is possibly TRBD2 (5 bases). The CDR3 loop spans 15 amino acids. CDR1 LGHNA and CDR2 YNFKEQ come from the germline V gene. V was shortened by 6 bases and J by 9 bases, with 21 bases between the two germline ends.

Ten or more counts support this clonotype. CDR3 residues: CSVGEYYNEQFF. The CDR3 region has the DNA TGCAGCGTAGGGGAGTACTACAATGAGCAGTTCTTC. The chain is built from TRBV29-1 and TRBJ2-1, with D perhaps being TRBD1 or TRBD2 (5 bases each). V was trimmed by 6 bases and J by 3 bases, leaving 9 bases between them. This CDR3 is 12 amino acids long. CDR1 is SQVTM and CDR2 is ANQGSEA in the germline V gene.

This clonotype was observed at least ten times. The chain carries TRBV5-1 and TRBJ2-1; 7 bases fit TRBD2. The CDR3 covers 17 residues. The germline CDR1 and CDR2 sequences are SGHRS and YFSETQ. Losses at the gene ends were 0 bases for V and 2 bases for J; bases not matched to a gene: 8. This CDR3 reads CASSLGRLASPYNEQFF. In DNA, the CDR3 is TGCGCCAGCAGCTTGGGGCGACTAGCCTCCCCCTACAATGAGCAGTTCTTC.

The rearrangement uses TRBV5-5 and TRBJ2-5, with D possibly being TRBD2 (7 bases). The CDR3 length is 16 residues. Between the trimmed V and J ends, which lost 2 bases and 5 bases, there was a span of 19 bases. Germline lookup yields CDR1 SGHKS and CDR2 YYEKEE (reference sequence). DNA of the CDR3: TGTGCCAGCAGCTTCGTCCGGGGGGCTGGTTTGGAGACCCAGTACTTC. Its protein product is CASSFVRGAGLETQYF.

As regards this clonotype: Just one base apart from a much larger clone, this may be a read error. V is TRBV20-1 and J is TRBJ2-1; D gene ambiguous. Germline CDR1 and CDR2: DFQATT and SNEGSKA (reference sequence). This CDR3 is 13 amino acids long. V lost 3 bases, J lost 5 bases, and 11 bases lay in between. The CDR3 sequence: CSARATEHNEQFF. The CDR3 nucleotides read TGCAGTGCTAGGGCGACCGAGCACAATGAGCAGTTCTTC.

This clonotype appeared many times. This sequence joins TRBV20-1 and TRBJ2-3; TRBD2 matches 10 bases. V was pared by 6 bases and J by 2 bases, with 8 bases of the junction left unmatched. CDR1 and CDR2 from the germline V gene are DFQATT and SNEGSKA (reference sequence). There are 15 residues in the CDR3. The CDR3 here is CSASGLAEATDTQYF. As DNA, the CDR3 is TGCAGTGCCTCCGGACTAGCGGAGGCCACAGATACGCAGTATTTT.

The sample holds many counts of this clonotype. The chain links TRBV20-1 to TRBJ2-1; the match to TRBD2 covers 12 bases. Germline CDR1 DFQATT, CDR2 SNEGSKA (reference sequence). With V trimmed by 3 bases and J by 8 bases, 11 bases remained unmatched. The CDR3 is 16 amino acids. Here the CDR3 reads CSARSTSGRFIHEQFF. The CDR3 region has the DNA TGCAGTGCTAGGAGCACTAGCGGGAGGTTTATCCATGAGCAGTTCTTC.